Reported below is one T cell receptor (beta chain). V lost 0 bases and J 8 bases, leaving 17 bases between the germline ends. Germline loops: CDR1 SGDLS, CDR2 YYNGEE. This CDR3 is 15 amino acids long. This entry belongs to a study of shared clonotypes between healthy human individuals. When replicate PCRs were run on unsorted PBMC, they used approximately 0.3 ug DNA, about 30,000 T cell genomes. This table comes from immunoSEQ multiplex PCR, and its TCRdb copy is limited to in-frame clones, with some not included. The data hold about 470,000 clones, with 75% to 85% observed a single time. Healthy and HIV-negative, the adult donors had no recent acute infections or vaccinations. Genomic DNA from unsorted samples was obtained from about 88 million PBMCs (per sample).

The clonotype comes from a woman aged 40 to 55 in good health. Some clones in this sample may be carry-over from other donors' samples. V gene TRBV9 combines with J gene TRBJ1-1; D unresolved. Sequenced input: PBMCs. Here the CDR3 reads CASSVDSGGYNEAFF. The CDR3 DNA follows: TGTGCCAGCAGCGTAGACTCCGGAGGGTACAACGAAGCTTTCTTT.